This T cell receptor (beta chain) was sequenced for a study of blood T cell repertoires in COVID-19 (TCRdb year 2020). In terms of the full investigation: The collaborator samples originated in the United States, Italy and Spain and spanned the acute and convalescent phases of COVID-19. The prospective study material was composed of cDNA or gDNA derived from T cells, B-cell-depleted T cells, or PBMCs. Subjects who had been exposed to COVID-19, were actively infected with it, or had recovered from it provided the deeply sampled blood TCRbeta repertoires that made up the dataset. The repertoires were made available in a free public database intended to serve as a resource for research on the immune response to SARS-CoV-2. Samples were obtained from the ongoing ImmuneRACE study (first 160 participants) and from 1,200 or so subjects provided by 6 global collaborators. Sample metadata almost always included a de-identified subject ID, COVID-19 status, age in years and sex. Where HLA class I and class II types were available, the types were taken from metadata supplied by the sample provider, not from assay-based typing.

The junction carries 5 bases between V and J, which are trimmed by 0 bases and 0 bases respectively. From the cysteine up to the phenylalanine, the CDR3 has a length of 14 residues. The entry retains the CDR3 DNA only, 42 bases that are in frame from base 1. CDR1 SGHTA and CDR2 FQGNSA were looked up in the germline V gene. With respect to this clone: Its antigen is currently not known. Base quality data are lacking; no much larger clone is found one base away.

The immunoSEQ Assay, a bias-controlled multiplex PCR, was used to amplify TCRbeta CDR3 regions from genomic DNA. In the authors' own workflow: The number of nucleated cells in each sample was estimated by amplification of reference gene primers within the assay. To quantify the absolute abundance of each unique TCRbeta CDR3 rearrangement, sequence reads were collapsed and filtered. For each sample, productive Simpson clonality was calculated as the square root of Simpson's diversity index over productive rearrangements. This is the immuneACCESS table as TCRdb keeps it, with only in-frame sequences that have V and J called. A part of the clones is gone; compared with another copy, unresolved V genes explain less than half, and the rest is unexplained. Clone size and the V and J calls come from that table; the DNA yielded D and trimming. The sample records more than 250,000 clones, around nine tenths of which are singletons. The ten largest clones add up to about 5.5% of the sample.

Findings and caveats that apply to the study as a whole: Clinical and demographic metadata were provided uncurated, with the amount varying by source and participant.

Enrolling through a virtual design, the prospective study's participants ranged in age from roughly 18 to 89 years and lived across around 25 United States geographic areas. Cohort assignment in the prospective study relied on participant-reported clinical history from a screening survey and a study questionnaire. Recovered participants in ImmuneRACE Cohort 3 were defined as having two consecutive negative NP/OP PCR tests, clearance from a healthcare professional, or resolution of symptoms. Each participant in the prospective study had whole blood, serum and a nasopharyngeal or oropharyngeal swab collected by mobile phlebotomists. Over a roughly 2-month period, participants in the prospective study had the option of providing additional blood draws and questionnaires. Blood samples from the prospective study were shipped frozen or at room temperature prior to DNA extraction.

The sequence was collected from a woman aged 40 to 55 who had recovered from COVID-19. The sequencing sample was made of PBMCs or T cells enriched from blood (not recorded which). The V gene is TRBV7-2 and the J gene is TRBJ2-5, with no reliable assignment of the D segment. The DNA sequence reads TGTGCCAGCAGCTTAGCTTTAGACCAAGAGACCCAGTACTTC. Protein translation: CASSLALDQETQYF.